The present T cell receptor (beta chain) was sequenced within a study of cytotoxic CD8 clonotypes in ibrutinib-treated CLL. General observations from the study: Shared public clonotypes were rare, and on treatment they either got smaller or stayed the same.

Data came from immunoSEQ multiplex PCR; TCRdb stores just in-frame clones and leaves some out. The sample lists around 310,000 clones, roughly 80% seen once, with 6.5% to 8.5% in the top ten. As for this clone: What it recognizes is unknown.

Trimming removed 3 bases from V and 0 bases from J, with 12 bases in between. Germline CDR1 is GTSNPN and CDR2 is SVGIG (reference sequence). CDR3 length equals 15 residues. The starting material was PBMCs, obtained before ibrutinib treatment. The sequence derives from a human donor with chronic lymphocytic leukemia. This chain links TRBV30 with TRBJ2-4, with D possibly TRBD2 on 5 matching bases. The CDR3 reads CAWSLERLAKNIQYF. As DNA, the CDR3 is TGTGCCTGGAGCCTTGAGCGGCTAGCCAAAAACATTCAGTACTTC.